These 18 T cell receptor beta chains originate from one sample sequenced in a study of OX40 agonist ivuxolimab in advanced cancers. The assay was immunoSEQ multiplex PCR, and TCRdb's table has in-frame clones only and misses some. The repertoire holds 60,000 to 90,000 clones, more than 70% seen once, with around 0.76% in the top ten. This specimen consisted of CD4+ or CD8+ T cells sorted from blood, obtained in a trial of the OX40 agonist ivuxolimab. The receptors derive from an adult with an advanced solid tumor such as melanoma, head and neck, liver or kidney cancer.

The chain links TRBV19 to TRBJ1-5; D ambiguous. The CDR3 has 20 amino acids. Germline V gene data show CDR1 as LNHDA and CDR2 as SQIVND (reference sequence). Trimming shortened V by 6 bases and J by 7 bases, and 34 bases separated the two germline ends. For the CDR3, the DNA is TGTGCCAGTAGCATCCGGGGAAGGGTTTTTGATTCGGATTTATGGCAGCCCCAGCATTTT. This codes for CASSIRGRVFDSDLWQPQHF. Full variable domain (missing parts from reference TRBV19 and TRBJ1-5): DGGITQSPKYLFRKEGQNVTLSCEQNLNHDAMYWYRQDPGQGLRLIYYSQIVNDFQKGDIAEGYSVSREKKESFPLTVTSAQKNPTAFYLCASSIRGRVFDSDLWQPQHFGDGTRLSIL.

This sequence joins TRBV4-2 and TRBJ1-3; D not certain. Trimming left V 0 bases short and J 0 bases short, with 12 bases between. Germline values: CDR1 LGHNA, CDR2 YNFKEQ. This CDR3 spans 17 amino acids. CDR3 residues: CASSQDKASYSGNTIYF. The CDR3 DNA follows: TGTGCCAGCAGCCAAGATAAGGCGTCTTACTCTGGAAACACCATATATTTT.

CDR3 nucleotides: TGTGCCTGGAGCCACGGACAGAGGGTGGTCCCAGATACGCAGTATTTT. It specifies CAWSHGQRVVPDTQYF. This rearrangement joins TRBV30 to TRBJ2-3, with D perhaps TRBD1 (6 bases). V was cut by 3 bases and J by 4 bases, with 20 bases left in between. Germline V lookup: CDR1 GTSNPN, CDR2 SVGIG (reference sequence). The CDR3 is made up of 16 amino acids.

The chain is built from TRBV11-2 and TRBJ1-1, with D uncertain. Germline V CDR1 and CDR2: SGHAT, FQNNGV. V was cut by 5 bases and J by 0 bases, with 10 bases left in between. CDR3 length equals 14 residues. CDR3 nucleotide sequence: TGTGCCAGCAGCCCCCACACTATGAACACTGAAGCTTTCTTT. Protein product: CASSPHTMNTEAFF.

The DNA of the CDR3 is TGTGCCAGCAGCTTGGATGGACAGGGGAACACTGAAGCTTTCTTT. It translates to CASSLDGQGNTEAFF. This chain joins TRBV5-4 and TRBJ1-1; 8 bases line up with TRBD1. Germline V lookup: CDR1 SGHNT, CDR2 YYREEE (reference sequence). This CDR3 spans 15 amino acids. V shed 0 bases, J shed 1 base, and the junction held 2 bases outside the gene matches. Using reference TRBV5-4 and TRBJ1-1 for the parts outside the CDR3, the full variable domain is ETGVTQSPTHLIKTRGQQVTLRCSSQSGHNTVSWYQQALGQGPQFIFQYYREEENGRGNFPPRFSGLQFPNYSSELNVNALELDDSALYLCASSLDGQGNTEAFFGQGTRLTVV.

In DNA form, the CDR3 reads TGTGCCAGCAGTCTGCAGGGGTGGACAGATACGCAGTATTTT. This codes for CASSLQGWTDTQYF. This chain uses TRBV6-1 with TRBJ2-3; D is perhaps TRBD1 (6 bases). From germline, CDR1 is MNHNS and CDR2 SASEGT. V lost 5 bases to trimming and J lost 3 bases, with 12 bases between them. The CDR3 is made up of 14 amino acids.

CDR3: CASSPSGNGGYTF. CDR3 coding DNA: TGTGCCAGCAGTCCCTCAGGGAACGGTGGCTACACCTTC. This chain connects TRBV28 to TRBJ1-2, with D possibly matching TRBD1 (5 bases). The CDR3 runs to 13 residues. The germline V gene has CDR1 MDHEN and CDR2 SYDVKM. V gave up 5 bases and J gave up 7 bases, with 14 bases separating them.

The V and J genes are TRBV7-9 and TRBJ2-3, with D perhaps matching TRBD1 (6 bases). This CDR3 contains 16 residues. Germline assignment: CDR1 SEHNR and CDR2 FQNEAQ (reference sequence). Trimming cost V 5 bases and J 0 bases, with 15 bases left between them. DNA for the CDR3: TGTGCCAGCAGCCCCAACAGGGCAGGAAGCACAGATACGCAGTATTTT. Translating it yields CASSPNRAGSTDTQYF.

V is TRBV4-2 and J is TRBJ1-1; D is undetermined. Trimming took off 2 bases at V and 4 bases at J, with 20 bases between the two ends. Per the germline V gene, CDR1 is LGHNA and CDR2 is YNFKEQ. The CDR3 is made up of 17 amino acids. The CDR3 reads CASSQLPDTSGGTEAFF. For the CDR3, the DNA is TGTGCCAGCAGCCAACTCCCCGACACCTCAGGAGGCACTGAAGCTTTCTTT.

This rearrangement joins TRBV6-6 to TRBJ2-6; no definite D call. CDR1 is MNHNY, CDR2 SVGAGI, per germline (reference sequence). CDR3 length: 15 residues. V shed 1 base and J shed 2 bases, with 6 bases lying between them. CDR3 loop: CASSYFTAGANVLTF. DNA for the CDR3: TGTGCCAGCAGTTACTTTACAGCTGGGGCCAACGTCCTGACTTTC.

This clone came up once. CDR3 in amino acids: CSVDLLAGASHEQFF. Here the CDR3 DNA reads TGCAGCGTTGATCTGCTAGCGGGAGCTAGTCATGAGCAGTTCTTC. V gene TRBV29-1 combines with J gene TRBJ2-1, with 10 bases matching TRBD2. Losses at the gene ends were 3 bases for V and 8 bases for J; bases not matched to a gene: 10. Germline V gene data show CDR1 as SQVTM and CDR2 as ANQGSEA. The CDR3 is made up of 15 amino acids.

V is TRBV27 and J is TRBJ2-3; D might be TRBD2 (5 bases). V lost 2 bases and J lost 2, with 8 bases in between. There are 14 residues in the CDR3. Germline CDR1 reads MNHEY; CDR2 reads SMNVEV (reference sequence). CDR3 region: CASSLGSLTDTQYF. CDR3 sequence (DNA): TGTGCCAGCAGTTTAGGGAGCCTCACAGATACGCAGTATTTT.

The chain uses TRBV7-2 and TRBJ2-3; 11 bases align to TRBD2. Trimming cost V 6 bases and J 4 bases; bases outside gene matches: 6. The CDR3 loop spans 15 amino acids. Germline V lookup: CDR1 SGHTA, CDR2 FQGNSA. The CDR3 spells CASRLGSGGADTQYF. In nucleotides, the CDR3 is TGTGCCAGCAGACTAGGTAGCGGGGGGGCAGATACGCAGTATTTT.

V and J are TRBV7-9 and TRBJ1-4; tentative D call: TRBD1 (6 bases). Germline V lookup: CDR1 SEHNR, CDR2 FQNEAQ (reference sequence). Trimming stripped 3 bases from V and 9 bases from J, with 17 bases between. This CDR3 spans 15 amino acids. The CDR3 sequence: CASSFTGTTNQKLFF. For the CDR3, the DNA is TGTGCCAGCAGCTTTACAGGGACAACAAACCAAAAACTGTTTTTT.

This clone was detected only once. The chain carries TRBV27 and TRBJ1-5; weak D call: TRBD1 (6 bases). Trimming pared 5 bases from V and 6 bases from J, leaving 20 bases between. This CDR3 comprises 16 residues. Germline CDR1 and CDR2: MNHEY and SMNVEV (reference sequence). CDR3 bases: TGTGCCAGCAGTCCATGGGGCAAGGGGGAGGGTCAGCCCCAGCATTTT. This sequence encodes CASSPWGKGEGQPQHF.

The chain uses TRBV5-1 and TRBJ1-3, with 8 bases aligning to TRBD1. The V gene end was trimmed by 4 bases and the J gene end by 2 bases; junction bases not matched to a gene: 5. The CDR3 spans 15 residues. Germline V CDR1 and CDR2: SGHRS, YFSETQ. This chain's CDR3 is CASSQTGGTGNTIYF. Written as DNA, the CDR3 is TGCGCCAGCAGCCAAACAGGGGGAACTGGAAACACCATATATTTT.

The table lists this clone with a few counts. This chain joins TRBV18 and TRBJ2-6; no clear D. V lost 3 bases and J lost 0, with 6 bases in between. The V gene's germline CDR1 is KGHSH and CDR2 LQKENI. The CDR3 length is 15 residues. CDR3 residues: CASSPEVSGANVLTF. The DNA of the CDR3 is TGTGCCAGCTCACCTGAGGTCTCTGGGGCCAACGTCCTGACTTTC.

The chain employs TRBV11-2 and TRBJ1-1, with D maybe TRBD1 (5 bases). Germline V gene sequence: CDR1 SGHAT, CDR2 FQNNGV. V lost 3 bases and J 4 bases, leaving 9 bases between the germline ends. This CDR3 is 13 amino acids long. The CDR3 region is CASSLGGATEAFF. CDR3 sequence (DNA): TGTGCCAGCAGCTTGGGGGGAGCCACTGAAGCTTTCTTT.